This TCR beta chain emerged from a study of T cell responses to AZD1222 COVID-19 vaccine. The study's findings and limits: Reportedly, nearly half the spike-specific TCRs target unmutated variant regions. Repertoire sampling occurred only after the peak T cell response. Spike-specific TCRs gained breadth and depth after people received two AZD1222 doses. There were mostly white British donors and more females than males, and clonal diversity was possibly underestimated.

Trimming stripped 6 bases from V and 7 bases from J, with 16 bases between. This CDR3 spans 14 amino acids. In germline, CDR1 is MNHEY, CDR2 SVGAGI. Of note for this clone: Its antigen remains unknown.

Method: immunoSEQ multiplex PCR; TCRdb's copy keeps in-frame clones and lacks some. The data show 95,000 to 100,000 clones, approximately 84% seen once. Sequencing was performed on peripheral blood, taken 28 days after the second AZD1222 dose. The clonotype comes from an adult who received the AZD1222 COVID-19 vaccine. The chain employs TRBV6-5 and TRBJ1-5; the D is unclear. This chain's CDR3 is CASSPPGGAQPQHF. For the CDR3, the DNA is TGTGCCAGCAGCCCACCCGGAGGAGCACAGCCCCAGCATTTT.